This is a list of T cell receptor beta chains from one sample in a study of T-cell memory formation after mild COVID-19. TCRdb re-called the 5' RACE reads through MiXCR, storing one row per CDR3 protein. The table has 25,000 to 35,000 distinct CDR3 sequences, 7.4% seen once. The sequenced sample was PBMCs or a T cell subset sorted from them (not recorded which). The source of these receptors is an adult woman who had mild COVID-19 (a few samples of this study predate the infection). Cell type and time point are not known. The CDR3 runs from the conserved cysteine through the conserved F or W. Each record gives: CDR3 length, D gene, clone size, J gene, V gene, CDR3 protein, CDR3 DNA. D genes are given only for firm matches. Only some rows state a clone size, as once, few, many or a class for expanded clones.

>18|-|many|TRBJ1-2|TRBV9
CASSVALGPTQTPYGYTF
TGTGCCAGCAGCGTAGCTCTTGGCCCCACGCAGACTCCCTATGGCTACACCTTC
>14|-|few|TRBJ2-7|TRBV25-1
CASSELQGRYEQYF
TGTGCCAGCAGTGAACTCCAGGGCAGGTACGAGCAGTACTTC
>14|-|-|TRBJ2-3|TRBV9
CASSGEGGTDTQYF
TGTGCCAGCAGCGGCGAGGGGGGCACAGATACGCAGTATTTT
>14|-|many|TRBJ1-6|TRBV20-1
CSAGLGTYNSPLHF
TGCAGTGCTGGCCTAGGCACCTATAATTCACCCCTCCACTTT
>16|-|many|TRBJ2-2|TRBV5-1
CASSLKDTRNTGELFF
TGCGCCAGCAGCCTAAAGGACACCCGAAACACCGGGGAGCTGTTTTTT
>16|-|many|TRBJ1-5|TRBV11-3
CASSSKGVGLDQPQHF
TGTGCCAGCAGCTCCAAAGGAGTGGGGCTAGATCAGCCCCAGCATTTT
>16|TRBD2|many|TRBJ2-7|TRBV20-1
CSANAGTSGSAYEQYF
TGCAGTGCCAATGCCGGGACTAGCGGGAGTGCATACGAGCAGTACTTC
>16|TRBD1|many|TRBJ1-1|TRBV2
CASSAVTGSRVFEAFF
TGTGCCAGCAGTGCGGTGACAGGGTCGAGAGTGTTTGAAGCTTTCTTT
>15|-|many|TRBJ1-1|TRBV5-1
CASSPMVRENTEAFF
TGCGCCAGCAGCCCTATGGTCAGGGAGAACACTGAAGCTTTCTTT
>14|TRBD1|many|TRBJ2-1|TRBV10-3
CATVQGAFNNEQFF
TGTGCCACCGTCCAGGGGGCCTTTAACAATGAGCAGTTCTTC
>16|TRBD2|many|TRBJ2-1|TRBV7-2
CASSILAGALRNEQFF
TGTGCCAGCAGCATTCTAGCGGGAGCCTTAAGAAATGAGCAGTTCTTC
>19|-|many|TRBJ2-1|TRBV4-3
CASSQGRGTGASSYNEQFF
TGCGCCAGCAGCCAAGGAAGGGGTACGGGAGCATCCTCCTACAATGAGCAGTTCTTC
>13|-|many|TRBJ2-5|TRBV29-1
CSVAKPPRETQYF
TGCAGCGTTGCGAAGCCTCCCCGGGAGACCCAGTACTTC
>13|-|once|TRBJ2-1|TRBV12-3/TRBV12-4
CASRGLEYNEQFF
TGTGCCAGCAGGGGTCTGGAGTACAATGAGCAGTTCTTC
>12|TRBD1|many|TRBJ1-2|TRBV6-1
CASSSRQGSYTF
TGTGCCAGCAGTTCCCGACAGGGAAGCTACACCTTC
>12|-|many|TRBJ1-2|TRBV2
CASRVGLYGYTF
TGTGCCAGCAGAGTTGGTCTCTATGGCTACACCTTC
>15|-|many|TRBJ2-7|TRBV9
CASSVGTLDGYEQYF
TGTGCCAGCAGCGTAGGGACCCTCGACGGCTACGAGCAGTACTTC
>15|TRBD1|few|TRBJ2-7|TRBV5-8
CASRLGQPSSYEQYF
TGTGCCAGCAGACTGGGACAGCCGAGCTCCTACGAGCAGTACTTC
>14|TRBD2|many|TRBJ2-1|TRBV12-3/TRBV12-4
CASSTSVSYNEQFF
TGTGCCAGCAGCACTAGCGTCTCCTACAATGAGCAGTTCTTC
>11|-|many|TRBJ2-1|TRBV29-1
CSVDAYNEQFF
TGCAGCGTTGATGCTTACAATGAGCAGTTCTTC
>17|-|many|TRBJ2-7|TRBV7-8
CASSLGTGLREVREQYF
TGTGCCAGCAGCCTAGGGACGGGCCTCAGGGAGGTACGAGAGCAGTACTTC
>17|TRBD1|many|TRBJ2-1|TRBV12-3/TRBV12-4
CASSEPPGQGAPGEQFF
TGTGCCAGCAGCGAACCCCCGGGACAGGGGGCCCCGGGTGAGCAGTTCTTC
>14|-|many|TRBJ1-1|TRBV10-2
CASSRISMNTEAFF
TGCGCCAGCAGCAGGATTTCCATGAACACTGAAGCTTTCTTT
>16|-|many|TRBJ1-2|TRBV7-9
CASNHRDSPPFYGYTF
TGTGCCAGCAACCACCGGGACTCTCCTCCCTTCTATGGCTACACCTTC
>15|TRBD1|-|TRBJ2-7|TRBV19
CASSSGQGLNYEQYF
TGTGCCAGTAGTAGCGGACAGGGGCTAAACTACGAGCAGTACTTC
>17|-|few|TRBJ2-7|TRBV2
CASSEGYRNPSSYEQYF
TGTGCCAGCAGTGAAGGCTACAGAAACCCGAGCTCCTACGAGCAGTACTTC
>16|TRBD2|-|TRBJ2-5|TRBV4-1
CASSPSPGGKKETQYF
TGCGCCAGCAGCCCCTCCCCGGGAGGAAAAAAAGAGACCCAGTACTTC
>13|TRBD1|many|TRBJ2-7|TRBV24-1
CATSDRQGSEQYF
TGTGCCACCAGTGACAGACAGGGGAGCGAGCAGTACTTC
>12|-|many|TRBJ2-7|TRBV5-5
CASSLDLDEQYF
TGTGCCAGCAGCCTAGATCTCGACGAGCAGTACTTC
>14|TRBD2|few|TRBJ2-2|TRBV18
CASSPSGSTGELFF
TGTGCCAGCTCACCTAGCGGGAGCACCGGGGAGCTGTTTTTT
>16|TRBD2|many|TRBJ2-7|TRBV9
CASSAAGLAGSYEQYF
TGTGCCAGCAGCGCCGCCGGGCTAGCGGGCTCCTACGAGCAGTACTTC
>12|-|many|TRBJ2-2|TRBV2
CASSWATGELFF
TGTGCCAGCAGTTGGGCCACTGGGGAGCTGTTTTTT
>15|TRBD1|many|TRBJ1-2|TRBV5-6
CASSWLDRDNYGYTF
TGTGCCAGCAGCTGGCTGGACAGGGACAACTATGGCTACACCTTC
>13|-|many|TRBJ1-2|TRBV12-3/TRBV12-4
CASSPNRVDGYTF
TGTGCCAGCAGTCCTAACAGGGTTGATGGCTACACCTTC
>16|TRBD2|many|TRBJ2-5|TRBV4-1
CASSRGLAGGQETQYF
TGCGCCAGCAGCCGGGGACTAGCGGGGGGTCAAGAGACCCAGTACTTC
>14|-|few|TRBJ1-5|TRBV7-6
CASSFSPGDQPQHF
TGTGCCAGCAGCTTTTCTCCAGGGGATCAGCCCCAGCATTTT
>15|-|many|TRBJ2-2|TRBV27
CASRPFSGNTGELFF
TGTGCCAGCAGGCCTTTTAGCGGAAACACCGGGGAGCTGTTTTTT
>14|TRBD2|many|TRBJ2-3|TRBV10-3
CAISGTSGTDTQYF
TGTGCCATCAGTGGGACTAGCGGCACAGATACGCAGTATTTT
>13|-|many|TRBJ2-5|TRBV6-5
CASSYEEVGTQYF
TGTGCCAGCAGTTACGAGGAGGTCGGGACCCAGTACTTC
>15|TRBD2|-|TRBJ2-3|TRBV4-2
CASSQGQRGEDTQYF
TGTGCCAGCAGCCAAGGGCAACGGGGGGAGGATACGCAGTATTTT
>15|TRBD1|many|TRBJ2-1|TRBV6-2/TRBV6-3
CASRPGTGEVSEQFF
TGTGCCAGCAGACCCGGGACAGGGGAAGTTAGTGAGCAGTTCTTC
>18|TRBD2|many|TRBJ2-1|TRBV20-1
CSARDRLLTSGRGNEQFF
TGCAGTGCTAGAGATAGGCTCTTGACTAGCGGGAGGGGGAATGAGCAGTTCTTC
>13|TRBD1|many|TRBJ1-2|TRBV5-1
CASSSRTGDGYTF
TGCGCCAGCAGCTCTAGGACAGGGGATGGCTACACCTTC
>14|-|-|TRBJ1-3|TRBV19
CASSSRTSGNTIYF
TGTGCCAGTAGTAGTCGGACAAGTGGAAACACCATATATTTT
>16|-|many|TRBJ2-3|TRBV4-2
CASSQRIRTRTDTQYF
TGTGCCAGCAGCCAACGGATTAGGACACGGACAGATACGCAGTATTTT
>15|-|many|TRBJ1-1|TRBV19
CASIPRDSANTEAFF
TGTGCCAGTATCCCAAGGGATAGTGCGAACACTGAAGCTTTCTTT
>17|TRBD1|many|TRBJ1-2|TRBV4-1
CASSQKLGTEGKYGYTF
TGCGCCAGCAGCCAAAAACTTGGGACAGAAGGGAAATATGGCTACACCTTC
>15|-|many|TRBJ2-1|TRBV20-1
CSARDVASSYNEQFF
TGCAGTGCTAGAGATGTAGCGAGCTCCTACAATGAGCAGTTCTTC
>16|TRBD1|many|TRBJ1-4|TRBV27
CASSPGQTLTNEKLFF
TGTGCCAGCAGTCCGGGACAGACATTAACTAATGAAAAACTGTTTTTT
>16|TRBD1|many|TRBJ1-5|TRBV7-8
CASSLEDRAFNQPQHF
TGTGCCAGCAGCTTAGAAGACAGGGCTTTTAATCAGCCCCAGCATTTT
>14|-|few|TRBJ2-6|TRBV6-2/TRBV6-3
CASSESSGANVLTF
TGTGCCAGCAGCGAGAGCTCTGGGGCCAACGTCCTGACTTTC
>13|-|many|TRBJ1-1|TRBV7-7
CASSVKQGTEAFF
TGTGCTAGCAGCGTAAAGCAGGGAACTGAAGCTTTCTTT
>15|-|many|TRBJ2-2|TRBV24-1
CATSDPGRLTGELFF
TGTGCCACCAGTGACCCGGGACGACTAACCGGGGAGCTGTTTTTT
>12|-|many|TRBJ2-1|TRBV18
CASSPVRSEQFF
TGTGCCAGCTCACCAGTCAGGAGTGAGCAGTTCTTC